Below, 2 T cell receptor beta chains from the same sample are listed, as sequenced in a study of beta chain features in type 1 diabetes. Of the isolated RNA, all was reverse transcribed, and so the sequenced material was expressed TCRB transcripts. TCRdb keeps only in-frame clones here, not all; method: immunoSEQ multiplex PCR. The data show a few hundred thousand clones, with around 14% seen just once and roughly 0.036% held by the top ten. The sequenced sample consisted of naive CD4+ T cells from blood. Receptors originate from a man under 40 in good health.

This clone occurred a few times. The J gene is TRBJ2-3, the V gene TRBV30; D is ambiguous. In germline, CDR1 is GTSNPN, CDR2 SVGIG (reference sequence). Trimming pared 2 bases from V and 0 bases from J, leaving 6 bases between. This CDR3 is 13 amino acids long. CDR3 nucleotide sequence: TGTGCCTGGAGTCTCTCCAGCACAGATACGCAGTATTTT. Encoded protein: CAWSLSSTDTQYF.

This clone was seen a handful of times. This chain connects TRBV5-6 to TRBJ2-7; D perhaps matches TRBD2 (5 bases). The CDR3 extends over 13 amino acids. Germline V gene lookup returns CDR1 SGHDT and CDR2 YYEEEE. The V gene lost 0 bases and the J gene lost 5 bases, with 9 bases spanning the gap. The CDR3 reads CASSLGRRHEQYF. CDR3 nucleotides: TGTGCCAGCAGCTTGGGCCGGAGGCACGAGCAGTACTTC.